Following are 11 T cell receptor beta chains from one sample sequenced in a study of T cell responses to AZD1222 COVID-19 vaccine. Sequencing was performed with immunoSEQ multiplex PCR; in TCRdb, only in-frame clones are kept and a portion is missing. The data contain 150,000 to 180,000 clones, about nine tenths of them singletons. The material was peripheral blood, obtained 28 days after the second AZD1222 dose. The receptor source for this set is an adult who received the AZD1222 COVID-19 vaccine.

V and J are TRBV11-2 and TRBJ2-1; D is unclear. Between the trimmed V and J ends, which lost 1 base and 9 bases, there was a span of 7 bases. The CDR3 totals 12 residues. Germline V gene data show CDR1 as SGHAT and CDR2 as FQNNGV. The CDR3 loop is CASSLAEFEQFF. CDR3 nucleotides: TGTGCCAGCAGCTTAGCAGAATTTGAGCAGTTCTTC. The entire variable domain, with the rest obtained from reference TRBV11-2 and TRBJ2-1, is as follows: EAGVAQSPRYKIIEKRQSVAFWCNPISGHATLYWYQQILGQGPKLLIQFQNNGVVDDSQLPKDRFSAERLKGVDSTLKIQPAKLEDSAVYLCASSLAEFEQFFGPGTRLTVL.

The V gene is TRBV6-1, the J gene TRBJ2-7; 9 bases line up with TRBD1. V lost 4 bases and J lost 2; bases outside the gene matches: 9. This CDR3 spans 16 amino acids. Germline V gene data show CDR1 as MNHNS and CDR2 as SASEGT. CDR3 sequence (DNA): TGTGCCAGCAGTGGGGAGAGGACAGGGGAGGCCTACGAGCAGTACTTC. This sequence encodes CASSGERTGEAYEQYF.

The chain recombines TRBV9 with TRBJ1-3; 7 bases are a match to TRBD1. The V gene end was trimmed by 5 bases and the J gene end by 2 bases; junction bases not matched to a gene: 4. Germline V lookup: CDR1 SGDLS, CDR2 YYNGEE. The CDR3 sequence is 14 residues long. The CDR3 protein is CASSRQGPGNTIYF. DNA of the CDR3: TGTGCCAGCAGTAGACAGGGCCCTGGAAACACCATATATTTT.

The CDR3 DNA reads as TGTGCCAGCAGCTCCTCCGGGACAGGGTACAATGAGCAGTTCTTC. Translation: CASSSSGTGYNEQFF. This sequence joins TRBV11-2 and TRBJ2-1, with 9 nucleotides matching TRBD1. V lost 4 bases to trimming and J lost 4 bases; unmatched junction nucleotides: 5. The germline CDR1 and CDR2 sequences are SGHAT and FQNNGV. This CDR3 contains 15 residues.

This sequence joins TRBV30 and TRBJ1-1; D unresolved. V was shortened by 4 bases and J by 4 bases, with 10 bases between the two germline ends. The CDR3 contains 12 residues. Per the germline V gene, CDR1 is GTSNPN and CDR2 is SVGIG (reference sequence). CDR3 protein: CAWKESGTEAFF. CDR3 in DNA: TGTGCCTGGAAGGAGAGCGGCACTGAAGCTTTCTTT.

Notes on this clone: At one of its ends the junction is not consistent with the germline gene, which may arise from a read error. J is TRBJ2-3 and V is TRBV7-7, with a tentative D call TRBD2 (5 bases). This CDR3 has 15 amino acids. CDR1 SSHAT and CDR2 FNYEAQ come from the germline V gene (reference sequence). Here the CDR3 DNA reads TGTGCTAGCAGCCAGACTACTTCTAGCACAGATACGCAGTATTTT. Its protein is CASSQTTSSTDTQYF.

This chain links TRBV7-3 with TRBJ1-2; D gene ambiguous. The CDR3 covers 13 residues. Trimming removed 3 bases at V and 9 bases at J, with 14 bases between. CDR1 and CDR2 from the germline V gene are SGHTA and FQGTGA. CDR3 sequence: CASSFEDGLRYTF. CDR3 DNA: TGTGCCAGCAGCTTCGAGGACGGTCTACGCTACACCTTC.

The chain recombines TRBV7-9 with TRBJ1-2; no reliable D call. This CDR3 has 14 residues. With 2 bases removed from V and 7 bases from J, the gap between germline ends came to 14 bases. Germline CDR1 reads SEHNR; CDR2 reads FQNEAQ (reference sequence). CDR3 bases: TGTGCCAGCAGCTTAATAGGGAGCGCCCCTGGCTACACCTTC. Amino acid sequence: CASSLIGSAPGYTF.

The gene calls are TRBV18 and TRBJ2-5; 11 nucleotides agree with TRBD1. V was pared by 3 bases and J by 2 bases, with 2 bases of the junction left unmatched. CDR1 is KGHSH and CDR2 is LQKENI in the germline V gene. CDR3 length equals 15 residues. CDR3 sequence (DNA): TGTGCCAGCTCACCCGGGACAGGGGGTCAAGAGACCCAGTACTTC. Amino acids: CASSPGTGGQETQYF.

The V call is TRBV6-2 or TRBV6-3, the J call TRBJ1-2; D not resolved. V was pared by 4 bases and J by 7 bases, with 13 bases between. CDR3 length: 13 amino acids. Germline V gene sequence: CDR1 MNHEY, CDR2 SVGEGT. CDR3 sequence reads: CASSFKGSSGYTF. DNA of the CDR3: TGTGCCAGCAGTTTCAAAGGTTCCAGTGGCTACACCTTC.

The chain joins TRBV7-8 to TRBJ2-3; TRBD2 aligns across 8 bases. CDR1 is SGHVS, CDR2 FQNEAQ, per germline. The junction had 8 bases not matched to a gene; V was cut back by 8 bases and J by 1 base. The CDR3 covers 15 residues. Written as DNA, the CDR3 is TGTGCCAGCTTACCGGGAGGGCACGGCACAGATACGCAGTATTTT. Residues: CASLPGGHGTDTQYF. Supplemented by reference TRBV7-8 and TRBJ2-3, the full variable domain reads GAGVSQSPRYKVAKRGQDVALRCDPISGHVSLFWYQQALGQGPEFLTYFQNEAQLDKSGLPSDRFFAERPEGSVSTLKIQRTQQEDSAVYLCASLPGGHGTDTQYFGPGTRLTVL.